Detailed here is one T cell receptor beta chain. Germline-derived CDR1 and CDR2 are SQVTM and ANQGSEA. The CDR3 is 11 residues long. V was cut by 5 bases and J by 7 bases, with 11 bases left in between. This entry is derived from a study of cytomegalovirus exposure and HLA in healthy donors. The PCR was carried out with 60 Vbeta primers and 13 Jbeta primers. Data came from immunoSEQ multiplex PCR; TCRdb stores just in-frame clones and leaves some out. The sample has 70,000 to 85,000 clones; under 65% are singletons. This TCR was sampled from a male donor in good health and CMV-seropositive. Sequences were obtained from PBMCs. The chain joins TRBV29-1 to TRBJ1-2; perhaps TRBD1 as D (5 bases). CDR3 DNA: TGCAGCGTTACACCCGGGGGTGGCTACACCTTC. Encoded protein: CSVTPGGGYTF.